These T cell receptor beta chains were read from a single sample in a study of shared clonotypes between healthy human individuals. Data came from immunoSEQ multiplex PCR; TCRdb stores just in-frame clones and leaves some out. The profile shows hundreds of thousands of clones, around 96% of them singletons. Sequencing was carried out using naive CD8+ T cells sorted from blood. These receptors all come from a woman under 40 in good health. The CDR3 runs from the conserved cysteine through the conserved F or W. The order of the fields is J gene, V gene, clone size, D gene, CDR3 DNA, CDR3 protein. A D gene is named only where the DNA matches it firmly. Rows give clone size only sometimes, using once, few, many, or a class for an expanded clone.

j_call: TRBJ2-5
v_call: TRBV27
clone_size: -
d_call: -
cdr3_nt: TGTGCCAGCAGTTTAGGGGGCCCCTTTGGAGAGACCCAGTACTTC
cdr3_aa: CASSLGGPFGETQYF

j_call: TRBJ2-7
v_call: TRBV27
clone_size: -
d_call: TRBD2
cdr3_nt: TGTGCCAGCAGTTCCCTAGCGGGAGTTGACGAGCAGTACTTC
cdr3_aa: CASSSLAGVDEQYF

j_call: TRBJ1-1
v_call: TRBV7-9
clone_size: -
d_call: -
cdr3_nt: TGTGCCAGCAGCTTAGAAGGCATTCTCACTGAAGCTTTCTTT
cdr3_aa: CASSLEGILTEAFF

j_call: TRBJ1-2
v_call: TRBV28
clone_size: -
d_call: -
cdr3_nt: TGTGCCAGCATCAAACAAGGCCGCGACTATGGCTACACCTTC
cdr3_aa: CASIKQGRDYGYTF

j_call: TRBJ2-5
v_call: TRBV2
clone_size: -
d_call: -
cdr3_nt: TGTGCCAGCAGTGAAACTTTGGACTTCCAAGAGACCCAGTACTTC
cdr3_aa: CASSETLDFQETQYF

j_call: TRBJ1-1
v_call: TRBV7-3
clone_size: -
d_call: -
cdr3_nt: TGTGCCAGCAGCCGGGTCGGAAGGAACACTGAAGCTTTCTTT
cdr3_aa: CASSRVGRNTEAFF

j_call: TRBJ2-7
v_call: TRBV7-9
clone_size: -
d_call: TRBD2
cdr3_nt: TGTGCCAGCAGCCCAACTAGCGGACGGTCCTACGAGCAGTACTTC
cdr3_aa: CASSPTSGRSYEQYF

j_call: TRBJ2-2
v_call: TRBV5-1
clone_size: -
d_call: -
cdr3_nt: TGCGCCAGCACCTTAGCGGAGAACACCGGGGAGCTGTTTTTT
cdr3_aa: CASTLAENTGELFF

j_call: TRBJ1-2
v_call: TRBV27
clone_size: -
d_call: TRBD1
cdr3_nt: TGTGCCAGCAGCCAGACAGGGGACGGCCTCACCTTC
cdr3_aa: CASSQTGDGLTF

j_call: TRBJ2-5
v_call: TRBV4-1
clone_size: -
d_call: -
cdr3_nt: TGCGCCAGCAGCCAAGTCCCAGAGACCCAGTACTTC
cdr3_aa: CASSQVPETQYF

j_call: TRBJ2-7
v_call: TRBV19
clone_size: -
d_call: TRBD1
cdr3_nt: TGTGCCAGTAGCGCCGGGACAGGAGGATACGAGCAGTACTTC
cdr3_aa: CASSAGTGGYEQYF

j_call: TRBJ1-5
v_call: TRBV27
clone_size: -
d_call: -
cdr3_nt: TGTGCCATCCTCCTCGGGGGGAGCAATCAGCCCCAGCATTTT
cdr3_aa: CAILLGGSNQPQHF

j_call: TRBJ1-5
v_call: TRBV19
clone_size: -
d_call: -
cdr3_nt: TGTGCCAGTACCATGAGGTCCCCTAGCAATCAGCCCCAGCATTTT
cdr3_aa: CASTMRSPSNQPQHF

j_call: TRBJ2-7
v_call: TRBV4-2
clone_size: -
d_call: TRBD1
cdr3_nt: TGTGCCAGCAGCTTAGGGACAGAAGGGCTTACCTACGAGCAGTACTTC
cdr3_aa: CASSLGTEGLTYEQYF

j_call: TRBJ2-7
v_call: TRBV2
clone_size: -
d_call: TRBD1
cdr3_nt: TGTGCCAGTAGGGGGCTCGAGCAGTACTTC
cdr3_aa: CASRGLEQYF

j_call: TRBJ2-3
v_call: TRBV5-6
clone_size: -
d_call: -
cdr3_nt: TGTGCCAGCAGCTTTGGGTTAGGAGATACGCAGTATTTT
cdr3_aa: CASSFGLGDTQYF

j_call: TRBJ2-1
v_call: TRBV29-1
clone_size: -
d_call: TRBD2
cdr3_nt: TGCAGCGTTTTTGATTCCCTGACTAGCGGGAGAAGTTACAATGAGCAGTTCTTC
cdr3_aa: CSVFDSLTSGRSYNEQFF

j_call: TRBJ2-1
v_call: TRBV30
clone_size: -
d_call: -
cdr3_nt: TGTGCCTGGAGTGTAATCTGGGCTGAGCAGTTCTTC
cdr3_aa: CAWSVIWAEQFF

j_call: TRBJ1-5
v_call: TRBV7-8
clone_size: -
d_call: -
cdr3_nt: TGTGCCAGCAGCTTAGCCTCGGGCAATCAGCCCCAGCATTTT
cdr3_aa: CASSLASGNQPQHF

j_call: TRBJ2-7
v_call: TRBV29-1
clone_size: -
d_call: TRBD1
cdr3_nt: TGCAGCGTTGAGGGACAGGGCTACGAGCAGTACTTC
cdr3_aa: CSVEGQGYEQYF

j_call: TRBJ2-7
v_call: TRBV7-3
clone_size: once
d_call: -
cdr3_nt: TGTGCCAGCAGCTTAATGCCGGGAGCCTACGAGCAGTACTTC
cdr3_aa: CASSLMPGAYEQYF

j_call: TRBJ1-2
v_call: TRBV14
clone_size: -
d_call: -
cdr3_nt: TGTGCCAGCAGCCAAGTTAGGGGGAATGGCTACACCTTC
cdr3_aa: CASSQVRGNGYTF

j_call: TRBJ1-1
v_call: TRBV4-1
clone_size: -
d_call: -
cdr3_nt: TGCGCCAGCAGCCTCCGGGGCCTGGGCCTGAACACTGAAGCTTTCTTT
cdr3_aa: CASSLRGLGLNTEAFF

j_call: TRBJ2-7
v_call: TRBV27
clone_size: -
d_call: -
cdr3_nt: TGTGCCAGCAGTATTGCCACCTCCTACGAGCAGTACTTC
cdr3_aa: CASSIATSYEQYF

j_call: TRBJ2-1
v_call: TRBV7-2
clone_size: -
d_call: TRBD1
cdr3_nt: TGTGCCAGCAGCTTTTGGACAGGGGAAAATGAGCAGTTCTTC
cdr3_aa: CASSFWTGENEQFF

j_call: TRBJ1-1
v_call: TRBV14
clone_size: -
d_call: TRBD1
cdr3_nt: TGTGCCAGCAGCCAGGCCTTCAGGACAGGGAACACTGAAGCTTTCTTT
cdr3_aa: CASSQAFRTGNTEAFF

j_call: TRBJ1-2
v_call: TRBV20-1
clone_size: few
d_call: -
cdr3_nt: TGCAGTGCCACAGGGCATGGCTACACCTTC
cdr3_aa: CSATGHGYTF

j_call: TRBJ2-5
v_call: TRBV28
clone_size: -
d_call: -
cdr3_nt: TGTGCCAGCAGTTCCCCGGGGGAAGAGACCCAGTACTTC
cdr3_aa: CASSSPGEETQYF

j_call: TRBJ2-1
v_call: TRBV28
clone_size: -
d_call: -
cdr3_nt: TGTGCCAGCAGTTCCCCGGGCTACACCTACAATGAGCAGTTCTTC
cdr3_aa: CASSSPGYTYNEQFF

j_call: TRBJ2-1
v_call: TRBV4-1
clone_size: -
d_call: -
cdr3_nt: TGCGCCAGCAGCCATATACCAGGGGTCCCAATTCCCAATGAGCAGTTCTTC
cdr3_aa: CASSHIPGVPIPNEQFF

j_call: TRBJ2-5
v_call: TRBV27
clone_size: -
d_call: -
cdr3_nt: TGTGCCAGCAGTTTATATCAGGGGGGAGAGACCCAGTACTTC
cdr3_aa: CASSLYQGGETQYF

j_call: TRBJ2-1
v_call: TRBV4-1
clone_size: once
d_call: -
cdr3_nt: TGCGCCAGCAGCCAAGTTCTCCTTTCAAATGAGCAGTTCTTC
cdr3_aa: CASSQVLLSNEQFF